The entry that follows covers one TCR beta chain sequence. Antigen unknown. In germline, CDR1 is LGHNT, CDR2 FRNRAP. The V gene end was trimmed by 3 bases and the J gene end by 0 bases; junction bases not matched to a gene: 8. The length of the CDR3 is 16 residues. This entry is derived from a study of vaccination and CD4 T cells after COVID-19. Study summary: At a median about 91 days (range 35 to 161) after diagnosis, post-COVID samples were drawn.

Whole-study results and caveats: Spike mono-reactive clones accounted for 304 of the 307 vaccine-specific clones found in convalescent patients.

Once obtained from cultured CD4+ T cells, the DNA was sequenced using the Oncomine TCR Beta short-read assay. From the PCR reads, TCRdb called clonotypes with MiXCR, one entry per CDR3 protein. The sample contains about 20,000 distinct CDR3 sequences, approximately 51% of which appear only once. Treatment of the sample: approximately 11-day PBMC culture with coronavirus spike peptide pools or control peptides (ViraFEST assay). For ViraFEST, peptide pools expanded antigen-specific T cells, after which the TCRs were sequenced. Investigators isolated CD4+ T cells by negative selection after 10 days of culture.

The sequenced sample consisted of CD4+ T cells from blood, cultured in vitro. The TCR was taken from a human donor who had recovered from COVID-19. The chain combines TRBV12-5 with TRBJ2-7; TRBD2 matches 7 bases. The CDR3 region is CASGFPSAGDSYEQYF. Here the CDR3 DNA reads TGTGCTAGTGGTTTCCCCTCGGCGGGAGACTCCTACGAGCAGTACTTC.